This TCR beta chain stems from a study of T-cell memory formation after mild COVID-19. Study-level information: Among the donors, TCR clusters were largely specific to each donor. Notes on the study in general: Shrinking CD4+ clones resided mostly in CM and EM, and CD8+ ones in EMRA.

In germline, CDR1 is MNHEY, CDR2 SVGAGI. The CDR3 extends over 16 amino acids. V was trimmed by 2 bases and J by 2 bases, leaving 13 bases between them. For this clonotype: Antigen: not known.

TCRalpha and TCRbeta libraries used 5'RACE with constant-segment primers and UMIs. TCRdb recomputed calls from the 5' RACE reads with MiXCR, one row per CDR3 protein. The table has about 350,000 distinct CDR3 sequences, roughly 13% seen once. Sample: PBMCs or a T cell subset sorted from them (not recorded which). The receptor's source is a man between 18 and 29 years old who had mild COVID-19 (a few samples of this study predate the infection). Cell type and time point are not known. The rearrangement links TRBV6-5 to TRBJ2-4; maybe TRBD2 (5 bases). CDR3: CASSYDPRGSKNIQYF. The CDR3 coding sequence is TGTGCCAGCAGTTACGATCCCCGAGGGTCCAAAAACATTCAGTACTTC.